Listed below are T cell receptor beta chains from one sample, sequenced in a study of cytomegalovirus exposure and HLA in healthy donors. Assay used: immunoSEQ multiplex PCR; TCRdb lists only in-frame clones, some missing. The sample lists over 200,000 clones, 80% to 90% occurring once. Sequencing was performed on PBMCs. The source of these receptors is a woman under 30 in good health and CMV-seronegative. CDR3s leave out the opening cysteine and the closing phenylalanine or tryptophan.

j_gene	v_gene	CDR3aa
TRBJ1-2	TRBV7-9	ASSSTWTGTNYGYT
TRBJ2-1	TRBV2	ASSEARTSGGAYLYNEQF
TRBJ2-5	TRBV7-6	ASSLERETQY
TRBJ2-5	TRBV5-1	ASSSAGRGGSETQY
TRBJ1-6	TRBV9	ASSVDRGYNSPLH
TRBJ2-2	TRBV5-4	ASSHGSGTPNTGELF
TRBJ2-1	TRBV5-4	ASSWGGSYNEQF
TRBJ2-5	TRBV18	ASSPWTPRGGRRRGTQY
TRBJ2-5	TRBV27	ASSSAGGIETQY
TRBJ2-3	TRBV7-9	ASSPTPGSGDTDTQY
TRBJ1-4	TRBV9	ASSVGQGAIEKLF
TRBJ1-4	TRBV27	ASRLTGVREKLF
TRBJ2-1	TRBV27	ASSRGQGAHEQF
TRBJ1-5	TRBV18	ASSPRTQNSNQPQH
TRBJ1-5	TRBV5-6	ASSTVGGPQH
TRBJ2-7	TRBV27	ASSLRVQTPISSYEQY
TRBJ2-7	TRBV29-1	SVQGAYEQY
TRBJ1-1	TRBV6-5	ASSYDQVRVEAF
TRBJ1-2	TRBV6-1	ASSTGVYGYT
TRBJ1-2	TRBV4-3	ASSHFGGNYGYT
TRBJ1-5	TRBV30	AWSARGVGNQPQH
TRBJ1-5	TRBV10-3	AISEVRGGSNQPQH
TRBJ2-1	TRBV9	ASSYTGTPYNEQF
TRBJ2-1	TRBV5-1	ASSLRASGNNEQF
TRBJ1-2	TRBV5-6	ASSIWTGRDGYT
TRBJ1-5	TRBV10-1	ASRGTVIQPQH
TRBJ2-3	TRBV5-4	ASSPAAGGSDTQY
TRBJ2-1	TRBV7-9	ASSLDFGGNNEQF
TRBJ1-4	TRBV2	ASRSQTDRNNEKLF
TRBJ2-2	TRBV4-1	ASSQGQWSNTGELF
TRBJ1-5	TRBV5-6	ASSYRGNQPQH
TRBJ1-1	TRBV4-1	ASSRFQGEEAF
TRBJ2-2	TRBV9	ASRRGRAGELF
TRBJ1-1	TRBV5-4	ASSVMGGQTEAF
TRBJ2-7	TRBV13	ASSLRLGQNSYEQY
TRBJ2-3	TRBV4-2	ASSQKMGRGVADTQY
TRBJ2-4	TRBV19	ASGRLAGGGEAKNIQY